These T cell receptor beta chains were read from a single sample in a study of cytomegalovirus exposure and HLA in healthy donors. Only in-frame clones appear in the TCRdb table, and some are missing; sequencing was by immunoSEQ multiplex PCR. Seen here are about 160,000 clones, about 71% observed once, and the top ten hold 2.8%. The sequencing sample was made of PBMCs. The receptors stem from a woman aged 40 to 49 in good health and CMV-seropositive. The CDR3 runs from the conserved cysteine through the conserved F or W. The D gene is left open where the match is weak. The size of a clone is reported for some rows only, either as once, few or many, or as a class for expanded clones.

TRBJ2-7	.	.	TRBV5-1	TGCGCCAGCAGCTTGGATGGGGCAGTCTACGAGCAGTACTTC	CASSLDGAVYEQYF
TRBJ2-1	few	TRBD1	TRBV7-2	TGTGCCAGCAGTTCGACAGGGAATATAGCCTACAATGAGCAGTTCTTC	CASSSTGNIAYNEQFF
TRBJ2-7	.	TRBD1	TRBV15	TGTGCCACCAGCACAGACAGGGAAGGAGACTCCTACGAGCAGTACTTC	CATSTDREGDSYEQYF
TRBJ1-2	.	.	TRBV27	TGTGCCAGCAGTTTTGGAGAGTCCGGGGGGAGCTATGGCTACACCTTC	CASSFGESGGSYGYTF
TRBJ1-6	.	TRBD1	TRBV7-8	TGTGCCAGCAGCGGGACGGGACAGAATAATTCACCCCTCAACTTT	CASSGTGQNNSPLNF
TRBJ2-1	once	.	TRBV15	TGTGCCACCAGGCAGAGATTGGAGGGGTTTGAGCAGTTCTTC	CATRQRLEGFEQFF
TRBJ2-3	once	TRBD1	TRBV9	TGTGCCAGCAGCGTAGGGACAGGGAAGGGCACAGATACGCAGTATTTT	CASSVGTGKGTDTQYF
TRBJ1-6	.	.	TRBV10-3	TGTGCCATCAGTGAGTCAAAGGGGCAGTACCTCCACTTT	CAISESKGQYLHF
TRBJ1-3	few	TRBD1	TRBV7-2	TGTGCCAGCAGCTTAGCGACAGGGAAGGTGTCTGGAAACACCATATATTTT	CASSLATGKVSGNTIYF
TRBJ1-5	.	.	TRBV7-2	TGTGCCAGCAGCACTCAGGCGAATCAGCCCCAGCATTTT	CASSTQANQPQHF
TRBJ2-7	once	TRBD1	TRBV9	TGTGCCAGCAGCGTGGGTTCGGGACAGGGGAGCTCCTACGAGCAGTACTTC	CASSVGSGQGSSYEQYF
TRBJ2-2	.	.	TRBV25-1	TGTGCCAGCAGTGACAGTCTTAACACCGGGGAGCTGTTTTTT	CASSDSLNTGELFF
TRBJ1-1	.	.	TRBV7-2	TGTGCCAGCAGCTTAGGGCAGCGGGAGAACACTGAAGCTTTCTTT	CASSLGQRENTEAFF
TRBJ2-7	few	TRBD1	TRBV9	TGTGCCAGCAGCGACCGGGACAGCTCCTACGAGCAGTACTTC	CASSDRDSSYEQYF
TRBJ1-2	.	.	TRBV7-8	TGTGCCAGCAGCTTAGTGGGGGGTGGCTACACCTTC	CASSLVGGGYTF
TRBJ2-1	.	.	TRBV28	TGTGCCAGCAGTTTATACTCCGGGACACTCTCCTACAATGAGCAGTTCTTC	CASSLYSGTLSYNEQFF
TRBJ1-2	.	TRBD1	TRBV29-1	TGCAGCGCCATTTGGGGACAGGGGAGGGATGGCTACACCTTC	CSAIWGQGRDGYTF
TRBJ2-3	.	TRBD2	TRBV11-2	TGTGCCAGCAGCTTAGGAGCGGGAGGAAGCACAGATACGCAGTATTTT	CASSLGAGGSTDTQYF
TRBJ1-5	.	TRBD1	TRBV10-3	TGTGCCATCAGCTCCGACAGGGATTTCCAGCCCCAGCATTTT	CAISSDRDFQPQHF
TRBJ2-1	.	TRBD2	TRBV5-8	TGTGCCAGCAGCTTGGGATGGACTAGCGACCTCTACAATGAGCAGTTCTTC	CASSLGWTSDLYNEQFF
TRBJ1-5	.	TRBD1	TRBV15	TGTGCCACCCGTCCGACAGGGGGCAATCAGCCCCAGCATTTT	CATRPTGGNQPQHF
TRBJ1-6	.	TRBD1	TRBV5-1	TGCGCCAGCAGCTTGACCCCGGGACAGGGTAATGGTAATTCACCCCTCCACTTT	CASSLTPGQGNGNSPLHF
TRBJ2-7	.	.	TRBV28	TGTGCCAGCAGTTCAGGAGGAAGGAGCTACTACGAGCAGTACTTC	CASSSGGRSYYEQYF
TRBJ2-1	.	TRBD2	TRBV5-1	TGCGCCAGCAGCTTGGGACTAGCGGGGGGAATCAGCTCCTACAATGAGCAGTTCTTC	CASSLGLAGGISSYNEQFF
TRBJ2-3	.	TRBD1	TRBV7-7	TGTGCTAGCAGCTTGACAGGGACAGATACGCAGTATTTT	CASSLTGTDTQYF
TRBJ2-3	few	TRBD1	TRBV5-4	TGTGCCAGCAGCTCCGGGACAGATTTCTCAGATACGCAGTATTTT	CASSSGTDFSDTQYF